These 28 T cell receptor beta chains originate from one sample sequenced in a study of tumor-infiltrating lymphocytes in primary liver carcinoma. Extraction of RNA together with DNA used about 18-31 mg of unsorted bulk tissue. TCR beta cDNA was made from 500 ng total RNA with a constant-region primer. Slightly modified ARM-PCR, run as three nested multiplex PCR rounds, produced the TCR beta libraries. With TRBV1-TRBV30 forward primers and a C-beta reverse primer, the first two PCR rounds were run for roughly 9 cycles each. Each CDR3 protein gets one entry after TCRdb re-called the multiplex PCR reads with MiXCR. The sample consists of 50,000 to 70,000 distinct CDR3 sequences, over 65% of them appearing once. Sequencing input: liver tumor tissue from sampling region 2. Described subset: tumor region T2, inferior pole. These receptors all stem from a man aged 35-49 years with primary liver carcinoma and hepatitis B virus infection.

On this clonotype: Mismatch with germline at one junction end may stem from a read error. This chain links TRBV6-6 with TRBJ2-7; TRBD2 matches 8 bases. CDR1 and CDR2 from the germline V gene are MNHNY and SVGAGI (reference sequence). The CDR3 spans 17 residues. The CDR3 is CVSSSGSSGKLTYEQYF. CDR3 bases: TGTGTCAGCAGCTCTGGGAGTAGCGGGAAACTCACCTACGAGCAGTACTTC.

Concerning this clonotype itself: One end of the junction varies from germline; a read error may be responsible. The chain links TRBV7-3 to TRBJ2-1; 7 bases agree with TRBD1. The CDR3 is 15 residues long. Germline V gene data show CDR1 as SGHTA and CDR2 as FQGTGA. The CDR3 loop reads CASSILGGGYDEQFF. The CDR3 nucleotides are TGTGCCAGCAGTATACTAGGGGGCGGCTACGATGAGCAGTTCTTC.

V usage is TRBV12-3 or TRBV12-4 and J usage is TRBJ1-4; a weak D match, TRBD1 (6 bases). This CDR3 has 13 residues. The CDR3 nucleotides read TGTGTCGGGGGGGCAGCAACTAATGAAAAACTGTTTTTT. This encodes CVGGAATNEKLFF.

The chain carries TRBV5-4 and TRBJ1-1; D is possibly TRBD1 (6 bases). The CDR3 covers 14 residues. Trimming pared 1 base from V and 4 bases from J, leaving 11 bases between. Germline loops: CDR1 SGHNT, CDR2 YYREEE (reference sequence). CDR3 loop: CASSLKGGTTEAFF. The CDR3, as DNA: TGTGCCAGCAGCTTGAAAGGGGGGACCACTGAAGCTTTCTTT.

On this clonotype itself: Mismatch with germline at one junction end may stem from a read error. The V and J genes are TRBV6-5 and TRBJ1-1, with a possible D match to TRBD1 (5 bases). CDR1 is MNHEY and CDR2 is SVGAGI in the germline V gene. CDR3 length equals 14 residues. CDR3 sequence: CTSSYGGTSTKAFF. The CDR3 coding sequence is TGTACCAGCAGTTACGGGGGGACGTCGACTAAAGCTTTCTTT.

The chain employs TRBV4-1 and TRBJ1-1, with TRBD1 matching 7 bases. In germline, CDR1 is MGHRA, CDR2 YSYEKL. The CDR3 has 15 amino acids. V lost 9 bases and J lost 3; bases outside the gene matches: 13. The CDR3 bases are TGCGCCAGTAGACAATCTGACAGGGTGGACACTGAAGCTTTCTTT. Its translation is CASRQSDRVDTEAFF.

The chain carries TRBV6-1 and TRBJ2-7, with 9 bases fitting TRBD1. The germline V gene encodes CDR1 MNHNS and CDR2 SASEGT. The CDR3 totals 14 residues. Written as DNA, the CDR3 is TGTACCACCAAAGCGGGACAGGGAATAACCAAGGAGTACTTC. Protein product: CTTKAGQGITKEYF.

To note about this clonotype: A read error is likely, as this CDR3 ends without the conserved phenylalanine or tryptophan. V gene TRBV11-3 combines with J gene TRBJ2-1; 9 bases match TRBD2. Germline V gives CDR1 SGHNT, CDR2 YENEEA. The V and J ends lost 0 bases and 3 bases, in that order; junction bases with no gene match: 12. The CDR3 has 19 amino acids. CDR3 protein: CASSLDLYAGGLVYNEQFL. The CDR3 bases are TGTGCCAGCAGCTTAGATCTCTATGCGGGAGGGCTGGTCTACAATGAGCAGTTCCTC.

The chain uses TRBV29-1 and TRBJ2-5; a possible D gene is TRBD2 (7 bases). Germline CDR1 and CDR2: SQVTM and ANQGSEA. Trimming took 6 bases from V and 4 from J, leaving 24 bases between them. The CDR3 spans 16 residues. DNA for the CDR3: TGCAGCGTGCGGGTGGGGACGGGGGGCCTAGGAGAGACCCAGTACTTC. Its protein is CSVRVGTGGLGETQYF. Using reference TRBV29-1 and TRBJ2-5 for the parts outside the CDR3, the full variable domain is SAVISQKPSRDICQRGTSLTIQCQVDSQVTMMFWYRQQPGQSLTLIATANQGSEATYESGFVIDKFPISRPNLTFSTLTVSNMSPEDSSIYLCSVRVGTGGLGETQYFGPGTRLLVL.

The V gene is TRBV13, the J gene TRBJ2-7; D possibly corresponds to TRBD2 (6 bases). This CDR3 has 12 amino acids. Looked up from germline, CDR1 is PRHDT and CDR2 is FYEKMQ (reference sequence). CDR3 in amino acids: CVSSLGGTDDYF. As DNA, the CDR3 is TGTGTTAGCAGCTTAGGAGGGACGGACGATTACTTC.

On this clonotype itself: The CDR3 does not end in the conserved phenylalanine or tryptophan, so this is likely a read error. This chain joins TRBV4-3 and TRBJ2-3, with D hard to call. Germline V CDR1 and CDR2: LGHNA, YSLEER. The length of the CDR3 is 15 residues. CDR3 sequence reads: CPSSQGDVLADTQYL. DNA for the CDR3: TGCCCCAGCAGCCAAGGAGACGTCTTAGCAGATACGCAGTATTTA.

V usage is TRBV11-2 and J usage is TRBJ2-3; TRBD2 aligns across 9 bases. Germline CDR1 reads SGHAT; CDR2 reads FQNNGV. The length of the CDR3 is 20 residues. V dropped 1 base and J dropped 7; count of bases not matched to a gene: 21. The chain's CDR3 is CASSLVSGGEVAGDANTQYF. The CDR3 nucleotides read TGTGCCAGCAGCTTAGTATCCGGGGGTGAAGTAGCGGGAGATGCGAATACGCAGTATTTT.

Comment on this clonotype: An end of the junction does not agree with germline; a read error may underlie this. The V and J genes are TRBV6-5 and TRBJ1-1; perhaps TRBD1 as D (5 bases). Germline V gene lookup returns CDR1 MNHEY and CDR2 SVGAGI. CDR3 length: 15 amino acids. The CDR3 bases are TGTGCTAGCAGTTACGGGGGACTGCCGATCACTGAAGCTTTCTTT. Translating it yields CASSYGGLPITEAFF.

On this clonotype itself: A read error is likely, as this CDR3 ends without the conserved phenylalanine or tryptophan. This sequence joins TRBV29-1 and TRBJ2-1; 7 bases agree with TRBD1. The CDR3 loop spans 12 amino acids. V shed 8 bases and J 7 bases; nucleotides not matched to a gene: 8. Germline V CDR1 and CDR2: SQVTM, ANQGSEA. CDR3 bases: TGCAGCCTCCGACAGGGAGATAATGAGCAGTTCTCC. Translating it yields CSLRQGDNEQFS.

Details on this clonotype: Here the CDR3 omits its conserved ending phenylalanine or tryptophan, so a read error is the likely source. The chain links TRBV12-3 or TRBV12-4 to TRBJ2-7; D is perhaps TRBD1 (5 bases). Deletions cut 5 bases from V and 1 base from J, with 15 bases between. CDR3 length: 15 residues. CDR3 region: CASSMGIGVSYEQYL. The DNA for the CDR3 is TGTGCCAGCAGTATGGGGATAGGGGTGTCCTACGAGCAGTACTTA.

A remark on this clonotype: Possible read error: a much larger clone is one base away. The gene calls are TRBV7-9 and TRBJ2-1, with 9 bases identical to TRBD2. Per the germline V gene, CDR1 is SEHNR and CDR2 is FQNEAQ (reference sequence). Trimming at V came to 1 base and at J to 6 bases, leaving 7 bases not matched to a gene. This CDR3 region has 16 residues. CDR3 region: CASSLVRVTSGNEQFF. The DNA of the CDR3 is TGTGCCAGCAGCTTAGTACGAGTGACTAGCGGCAATGAGCAGTTCTTC.

As to this clonotype: A much larger clone lies one base from this, so it may be a read error. The chain recombines TRBV11-2 with TRBJ2-1; TRBD2 matches 11 bases. Unmatched junction bases numbered 14, after V lost 8 bases and J lost 8 bases. Germline CDR1 SGHAT, CDR2 FQNNGV. CDR3 size: 16 residues. Here the CDR3 reads CASRSLLAGVVDEQFF. Here the CDR3 DNA reads TGTGCCAGCCGCTCGTTACTAGCGGGAGTCGTCGATGAGCAGTTCTTC.

This clonotype appeared a single time. Sequence at one end of the junction differs from germline and may be a read error. The chain employs TRBV5-5 and TRBJ2-7; TRBD2 agrees at 9 bases. The CDR3 has 14 residues. The V gene's germline CDR1 is SGHKS and CDR2 YYEKEE (reference sequence). The CDR3, as DNA: TGTGCCGGCAGCGGTCTAGCGGGGACCTGCGACCAGTACTTC. Protein sequence: CAGSGLAGTCDQYF. The whole variable domain, remainder taken from reference TRBV5-5 and TRBJ2-7, is DAGVTQSPTHLIKTRGQQVTLRCSPISGHKSVSWYQQVLGQGPQFIFQYYEKEERGRGNFPDRFSARQFPNYSSELNVNALLLGDSALYLCAGSGLAGTCDQYFGPGTRLTVT.

This clonotype occurred once. The germline gene is not matched at one end of the junction; a read error may be the cause. This chain uses TRBV29-1 with TRBJ2-2, with TRBD2 as a possible D gene (5 bases). Germline CDR1 is SQVTM and CDR2 is ANQGSEA. CDR3 length: 14 amino acids. The CDR3 protein is CSAEEGRFTGELFF. CDR3 nucleotides: TGCAGCGCCGAAGAGGGAAGGTTCACCGGGGAGCTATTTTTT.

In the case of this clonotype: Because it lacks the conserved phenylalanine or tryptophan at the end, this CDR3 is likely a read error. The chain recombines TRBV10-3 with TRBJ2-5, with D perhaps assigned TRBD1 or TRBD2 (5 bases each). This CDR3 spans 14 amino acids. CDR1 is ENHRY, CDR2 SYGVKD, per germline. V was pared by 5 bases and J by 1 base, with 11 bases between. This chain's CDR3 is CAISPDGAQETQYL. For the CDR3, the DNA is TGTGCCATCAGTCCCGACGGGGCCCAAGAGACCCAGTACCTC.

In its sample, this clonotype is medium-sized. The chain carries TRBV12-3 or TRBV12-4 and TRBJ1-1; D remains ambiguous. V was clipped by 6 bases and J by 0 bases, with 11 bases between them. The length of the CDR3 is 14 residues. Here the CDR3 reads CASSAGTLNTEAFF. The CDR3 DNA follows: TGTGCCAGCAGCGCCGGTACCTTGAACACTGAAGCTTTCTTT.

Comment on this clonotype: This may be a read error, as it is one base from a much larger clone. This chain joins TRBV4-2 and TRBJ2-1, with D maybe TRBD2 (6 bases). The CDR3 runs 15 residues. Per the germline V gene, CDR1 is LGHNA and CDR2 is YNFKEQ. V lost 1 base to trimming and J lost 8 bases, with 15 bases between them. The CDR3 region is CASSQASSELHEQFF. In DNA, the CDR3 is TGTGCCAGCAGCCAAGCGTCTAGCGAGCTACATGAGCAGTTCTTC.

As concerns this clonotype: Germline is not matched at one junction end, which may reflect a read error. The rearrangement uses TRBV4-3 and TRBJ2-1; D call uncertain. Germline V lookup: CDR1 LGHNA, CDR2 YSLEER. The CDR3 extends over 16 amino acids. The CDR3 DNA is TGCGTCAGCAGCCAAGATAGAGTAGACACCTACAATGAGCTGTCCTTC. Its protein product is CVSSQDRVDTYNELSF.

This chain connects TRBV6-1 to TRBJ2-3, with D perhaps matching TRBD1 or TRBD2 (6 bases each). The germline V and J ends were trimmed by 3 bases and 4 bases, with 20 bases remaining between them. CDR3 length: 17 residues. The germline gives CDR1 MNHNS, CDR2 SASEGT. CDR3 region: CASSDSRLGGEADTQYF. The CDR3 DNA is TGTGCCAGCAGTGATTCTAGACTAGGGGGAGAAGCAGATACGCAGTATTTT.

As to this clonotype: One end of the junction does not line up with germline, which may come from a read error. The chain is built from TRBV12-3 or TRBV12-4 and TRBJ2-5; D is possibly TRBD2 (6 bases). This CDR3 comprises 13 residues. The CDR3: CASNLTVGGTQCF. CDR3 in DNA: TGTGCCAGCAATTTAACGGTTGGGGGGACCCAATGCTTC.

With regard to this clonotype: An end of the junction differs from the germline gene, which may be a read error. V is TRBV28 and J is TRBJ1-2, with D tentatively TRBD1 (5 bases). The CDR3 has 18 amino acids. The germline V gene has CDR1 MDHEN and CDR2 SYDVKM. The CDR3 nucleotides are TGTGCCAGCAATACTCGTTGGGGGGGGGTGTCGGGGAACTATGGCTACGCCTTC. As protein: CASNTRWGGVSGNYGYAF.

A word on this clonotype: Lacking the conserved final phenylalanine or tryptophan, this CDR3 likely reflects a read error. The chain couples TRBV11-2 to TRBJ2-5, with 8 bases identical to TRBD2. The CDR3 covers 16 residues. Germline lookup yields CDR1 SGHAT and CDR2 FQNNGV. V dropped 5 bases and J dropped 11; count of bases not matched to a gene: 19. The CDR3 protein is CASSQPPGGGKETQYC. In DNA, the CDR3 is TGTGCCAGCAGCCAACCTCCTGGCGGGGGGAAAGAAACTCAGTACTGC.

In regard to this clonotype: Mismatch with germline at one junction end may stem from a read error. The chain is built from TRBV11-2 and TRBJ2-3; perhaps TRBD2 as D (5 bases). Germline V gene sequence: CDR1 SGHAT, CDR2 FQNNGV. The CDR3 is made up of 13 amino acids. The CDR3 nucleotides are TGTGCCGGCAGCCCGGCGGGTGTCGGTACGCAGTGTTTT. Amino acid sequence: CAGSPAGVGTQCF.